The T cell receptor beta chain under discussion was sequenced for a study of a mutant IDH1 vaccine in newly diagnosed glioma. Whole-study context: Mean patient age was about 40 years; around 60% were male and about 40% female.

This CDR3 spans 15 amino acids. Trimming pared 5 bases from V and 4 bases from J, leaving 18 bases between. CDR1 is SGHRS and CDR2 is YFSETQ in the germline V gene. Using immunoSEQ multiplex PCR, the repertoire was profiled, and TCRdb retains in-frame clones only, with some absent. Here the sample spans about 27,000 clones, over 80% being singletons. The time point here: week 35, safety follow-up. In every dose of vaccine, 300 ug of mutant IDH1 20-mer peptide was given alongside topical imiquimod. Notes on this clone: Its antigen is unidentified.

The J gene is TRBJ2-5, the V gene TRBV5-1; a possible D gene is TRBD2 (6 bases). The starting material was PBMCs, obtained from a glioma patient whose treatment included an IDH1 peptide vaccine. The TCR comes from a man aged 30 to 39 with glioma. The DNA of the CDR3 is TGCGCCAGCAGTTTCGAAGGCGGGGTTGGAGAGACCCAGTACTTC. Residues: CASSFEGGVGETQYF.